This T cell receptor beta chain was obtained from a study of cytomegalovirus exposure and HLA in healthy donors (TCRdb year 2017). The study in broad terms: According to an earlier analysis of a few hundred of the donors, roughly 180 million T cells yielded 117 million unique TCR beta sequences and more than 250 Gb of sequence data. Among the 398 genotyped donors, under 90% belonged to the genetic ancestry cluster associated with self-reported Caucasian donors. About 310 gigabases of sequencing data and approximately 80 million unique TCR sequences were included in an early release covering roughly 600 HLA-typed donors. All discovery cohort repertoires had been generated on a single sequencing platform. An earlier analysis of about 600 of the donors used high-throughput TCR beta sequencing to judge whether each TCR beta V gene segment behaved as functional or pseudogenic. Across under 500 genotyped donors of the cohort, an average of roughly 250,000 unique TCR beta nucleotide sequences per donor were sequenced, and 15% to 20% of those sequences were non-productive. In addition to the first cohort of 650 to 800 subjects, a separate validation cohort of 120 different subjects was used. A later genetic analysis used genome-wide SNP genotypes for about 60% of the roughly 700 donors, treating that subset as a discovery cohort. Rather than drawing on any new phenotypic data, the later analysis identified candidate immune exposures from TCR beta sequences and the way those sequences occurred across donors. Class I and class II HLA loci were covered by the typing at four-digit resolution. Alongside the repertoire data, information on donor age, sex, ethnicity and CMV serostatus was compiled. The study used immunosequencing to profile the T cell repertoires of approximately 640 subjects and linked those repertoires to cytomegalovirus serostatus. The number of typed donors differed by locus: roughly 629-640 for A, B, C, DRB1 and DQB1; 500 to 550 for DQA1; 606 for DPA1; and about 450 for DPB1. High-throughput TCR immunosequencing, statistical association of individual TCRs with disease status, and machine learning were combined to predict cytomegalovirus infection status. To study patterns of TCR occurrence, a later analysis re-analyzed previously published TCR beta repertoires from 550 to 800 donors and added high-resolution HLA genotyping. The study aimed to test whether cataloging public T cell receptors could reveal signatures of past pathogen exposure. About five DR-DQ haplotypes were treated as single units for association and clustering because of strong linkage in the cohort.

Points on this clone: The antigen it binds to is not known. Within one base of it there is no much larger clone, and no base qualities were kept.

The library was produced with the immunoSEQ multiplex PCR assay. For the multiplex PCR, a mixture combining 60 forward primers for TCR Vbeta segments and 13 reverse primers for TCR Jbeta segments was used. The CDR3 region of rearranged TCR beta genes was amplified from genomic DNA by a multiplex PCR assay. The amplified TCR beta libraries were sequenced on the Illumina HiSeq System as 87-base-pair reads. Turning to the authors' computational methods: Across the 700 or so repertoires, a later analysis counted 80 million or so unique TCR beta chains, 9 million to 14 million of which were shared by at least two donors. Raw reads were error-corrected and collapsed into unique sequences by a nearest-neighbor algorithm in which closely related sequences were merged to remove PCR and sequencing errors. To assign V, D and J gene segments, CDR3 sequences were aligned to IMGT reference sequences. For a sequence to be retained, at least a six-nucleotide match to both a V gene segment and a J gene segment was required. Rearrangements were classified as productive when the CDR3 lacked stop codons and remained in frame with V and J, and all other rearrangements were classified as non-productive. Following IMGT convention, CDR3 was defined as the stretch from the second conserved V-encoded cysteine up to the conserved J-encoded phenylalanine. The earlier analysis of about 560 of the donors excluded any sequence lacking an unambiguous match to a single V gene segment. In an earlier analysis of some 590 of the donors, a V segment was called functional when productive rearrangements were above 56.7%, and segregating when the standard deviation between donors exceeded 5%. To diagnose cytomegalovirus status from the catalog of TCR beta chain sequences, a statistical classification framework was built. In a later analysis, TCR nucleotide sequences were compared against IMGT/GENE-DB human TR gene sequences so that V and J genes could be assigned. In a later analysis, CDR3 sequences and most-parsimonious VDJ recombination scenarios were assigned using the TCRdist pipeline. In a later analysis, every TCR beta chain was defined by the combination of its CDR3 amino acid sequence and its V-gene family, and reads without a unique V-gene family were dropped. A later analysis removed 592 highly shared, low-generation-probability nucleotide sequences to deal with suspected cross-contamination and a sequencing artifact. For each public chain, a later analysis derived a clonal expansion index from normalized ranks of inferred template counts within each repertoire. In a later analysis, generation probabilities were computed with a VDJ recombination model fitted to out-of-frame rearrangements, and the resulting probabilities were checked against IGoR. In a later analysis, TCR-TCR, TCR-HLA and TCR-CMV co-occurrence was scored with hypergeometric tests, and a repertoire-size bias correction was applied to TCR pairs. A later analysis estimated false discovery rates by permuting HLA or CMV assignments 20 times. In a later analysis, co-occurring TCRs were grouped with DBSCAN, and TCRdist sequence similarity was added when clustering was performed within HLA-allele-positive subsets. Co-occurrence clustering excluded repertoires with fewer than 30,000 or more than 120,000 public chains, plus five with anomalous nucleotide sharing. Imported from immuneACCESS, the table was reduced by TCRdb to in-frame sequences with V and J called. These copies leave out some clones; in studies compared against another copy, an unresolved V gene accounts for under half, and the cause of the remainder is not known. The DNA was the basis for D and trimming; V, J and clone size are from that table. Across this sample there are roughly 130,000 clones, with more than 70% seen only once. Approximately 0.93% of the sample is in the top ten clones.

The cohort comprised some 700 healthy bone marrow donors. At the time of sampling, all cohort members were nominally healthy, though unrecorded immune exposures were likely present. Of the approximately 700 cohort members, around 290 had positive CMV serostatus and 350 to 450 had negative CMV serostatus, and CMV serostatus was not recorded for the donor. Every donor gave a peripheral blood sample, and the peripheral blood mononuclear cells from that sample were used for TCR beta sequencing. Genomic DNA was extracted from the blood cell samples with the Qiagen DNeasy Blood Extraction Kit. CDR1 and CDR2 were assigned from the germline V gene as SGHVS and FNYEAQ. Trimming takes 0 bases off V and 8 bases off J; junction bases not matched to a gene: 9. Including cysteine and phenylalanine, the CDR3 has 16 amino acids. The sequence is cut down to CDR3 DNA, 48 bases in frame from base 1. Summary of the overall study and its limitations: A cluster of highly shared sequence variants was judged likely to be a technical artifact of the sequencing pipeline. Some IMGT-functional V segments, including TRBV6-2 and TRBV6-3, could not be told apart with the 87-base-pair reads, so those segments were excluded. According to a later genetic analysis, donors in an Asian-associated ancestry cluster had fewer N-insertions in productive TCRs than the approximately 700-donor mean. A further reported finding was that TCR beta sequences accurately predicted the HLA-A and HLA-B alleles for most subjects in the first cohort. Because some donors lacked HLA typing at each locus, the association tests relied only on the typed subset. The study listed 150 to 200 TCR beta chains as associated with cytomegalovirus. In a later analysis, HLA-associated TCR beta chains showed more clonal expansion and lower generation probabilities than non-associated chains that were equally common. The classifier was reported to diagnose cytomegalovirus status with high specificity and sensitivity in both the original and validation cohorts. When HLA alleles, especially DR and DQ, strongly co-occurred, attributing TCR associations to individual alleles was difficult. Correlated functional status among segregating V segments might reflect linkage disequilibrium, but an unknown experimental factor could not be ruled out. According to a later analysis, TCR association rates differed among HLA loci, with DRB1 alleles showing the most associated TCRs and HLA-C alleles showing the fewest. According to the authors, the approach could potentially be generalized to other disease states and immunological phenotypes. An earlier analysis of approximately 530 of the donors showed that most TCR beta V segments appeared in productive rearrangements either about 87% or about 30% of the time, which broadly matched IMGT annotations. Because counts were too low, 15 or so rarely observed V segments, including chromosome 9 orphons, were excluded from the earlier analysis of fewer than 650 of the donors. In a later analysis, several top co-occurrence clusters were reported to appear linked to parvovirus B19, influenza, CMV and Epstein-Barr virus. The only immune exposure information available for the cohort was CMV serostatus. Most TCR sequences were observed very rarely across donors, whereas some public TCRs were present in many individuals. A later analysis associated about 17,000 TCR beta sequences with specific HLA alleles at a false discovery rate of 0.05. Presence/absence analyses assumed roughly uniform sequencing depth across donors, an assumption that may not hold. A later analysis found that most CMV-associated TCR beta chains appeared HLA-restricted, with HLA associations seemingly driven largely by CMV exposure. An association between a missense DCLRE1C variant and V-gene and J-gene trimming of TCR beta chains was found in a later genetic analysis and replicated in an independent cohort. Three of the identified cytomegalovirus-associated TCR beta chains were confirmed in vitro to be specific for cytomegalovirus antigens. The cohort was sequenced for TCR beta chains only, and without alpha or paired-chain data the features that could be detected were limited.

Sequenced: PBMCs. The sequence derives from a human donor in good health. The rearrangement joined TRBV7-6 to TRBJ2-1; the central 8 bases match TRBD2. The sequenced DNA: TGTGCCAGCAGCTTAGCTTCGGGACTAGTAGCATATGAGCAGTTCTTC. This encodes CASSLASGLVAYEQFF.